The clone carrying this T cell receptor beta chain came up many times. This record belongs to a study of T-cell reconstitution after alpha-beta-depleted transplantation in children. Preparing the TCRbeta library involved the use of unique molecular identifiers. TCRdb recomputed calls from the PCR reads with MiXCR, one row per CDR3 protein. The table lists approximately 590,000 distinct CDR3 sequences, roughly a tenth of them singletons, with less than 5% in the top ten. Germline V lookup: CDR1 SGHRS, CDR2 YFSETQ. The CDR3 runs to 13 residues. J was trimmed by 6 bases and V by 3 bases; bases with no gene match: 5.

The sequences come from PBMCs from the stem cell graft donor, collected from the stem cell graft. This clonotype was sampled from a human donor who donated a stem cell graft to a child with acute myeloid leukemia. The chain couples TRBV5-1 to TRBJ2-7; 8 bases match TRBD1. DNA for the CDR3: TGCGCCAGCAGCTCAGGACAGGGCAGCGAGCAGTACTTC. As protein: CASSSGQGSEQYF.